The clone carrying this TCR beta chain was seen only a few times. The record originates from a study of T cells of healthy individuals. The V end was cut by 5 bases, the J end by 4 bases, with 19 bases between. Germline V CDR1 and CDR2: SEHNR, FQNEAQ (reference sequence). The CDR3 has 16 amino acids. In TCRdb, the 5' RACE reads were re-called with MiXCR into one record per CDR3 protein. This table holds 60,000 to 75,000 distinct CDR3 sequences, 15% to 20% found once. This chain connects TRBV7-9 to TRBJ2-3; tentatively, D is TRBD1 or TRBD2 (6 bases each). The origin of this receptor is a human donor in good health. CDR3 region: CASSPYRGRSADTQYF. In nucleotides, the CDR3 is TGTGCCAGCAGCCCATACCGGGGGCGAAGCGCAGATACGCAGTATTTT.